This T cell receptor beta chain was found in a study of blood T cell repertoires in COVID-19. The overall study: Sites in the United States, Italy and Spain provided acute and convalescent COVID-19 samples.

Repertoires were generated with immunoSEQ multiplex PCR, while TCRdb's copy carries only in-frame clones and drops some. Of approximately 530,000 clones listed, roughly nine tenths are singletons. V shed 6 bases, J shed 5 bases, and the junction held 11 bases outside the gene matches. Germline V CDR1 and CDR2: LNHDA, SQIVND (reference sequence). This CDR3 is 16 amino acids long. The sequenced sample consisted of peripheral blood. The genes are TRBV19 and TRBJ2-7, with 12 bases aligning to TRBD2. The source is a woman between 45 and 65 years old with COVID-19, enrolled during active disease. CDR3 nucleotide sequence: TGTGCCAGTAGCCTGTCCCTAGCGGGGGGGCTTAACGAGCAGTACTTC. Encoded protein: CASSLSLAGGLNEQYF.